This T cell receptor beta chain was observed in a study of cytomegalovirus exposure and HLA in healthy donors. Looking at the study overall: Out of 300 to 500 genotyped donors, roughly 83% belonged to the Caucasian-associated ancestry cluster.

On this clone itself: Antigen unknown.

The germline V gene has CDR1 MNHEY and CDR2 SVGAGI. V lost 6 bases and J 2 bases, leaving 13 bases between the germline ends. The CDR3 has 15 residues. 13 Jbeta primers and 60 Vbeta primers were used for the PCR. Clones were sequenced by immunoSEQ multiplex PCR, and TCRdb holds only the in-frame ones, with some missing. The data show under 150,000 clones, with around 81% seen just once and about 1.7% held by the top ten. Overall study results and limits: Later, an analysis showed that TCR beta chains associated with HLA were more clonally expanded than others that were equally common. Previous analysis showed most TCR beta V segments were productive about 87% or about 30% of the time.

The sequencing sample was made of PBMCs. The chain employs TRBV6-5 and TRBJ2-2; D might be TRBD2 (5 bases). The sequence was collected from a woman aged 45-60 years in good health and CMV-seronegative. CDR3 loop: CASRRTFTNTGELFF. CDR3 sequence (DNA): TGTGCCAGCAGAAGGACTTTTACTAACACCGGGGAGCTGTTTTTT.